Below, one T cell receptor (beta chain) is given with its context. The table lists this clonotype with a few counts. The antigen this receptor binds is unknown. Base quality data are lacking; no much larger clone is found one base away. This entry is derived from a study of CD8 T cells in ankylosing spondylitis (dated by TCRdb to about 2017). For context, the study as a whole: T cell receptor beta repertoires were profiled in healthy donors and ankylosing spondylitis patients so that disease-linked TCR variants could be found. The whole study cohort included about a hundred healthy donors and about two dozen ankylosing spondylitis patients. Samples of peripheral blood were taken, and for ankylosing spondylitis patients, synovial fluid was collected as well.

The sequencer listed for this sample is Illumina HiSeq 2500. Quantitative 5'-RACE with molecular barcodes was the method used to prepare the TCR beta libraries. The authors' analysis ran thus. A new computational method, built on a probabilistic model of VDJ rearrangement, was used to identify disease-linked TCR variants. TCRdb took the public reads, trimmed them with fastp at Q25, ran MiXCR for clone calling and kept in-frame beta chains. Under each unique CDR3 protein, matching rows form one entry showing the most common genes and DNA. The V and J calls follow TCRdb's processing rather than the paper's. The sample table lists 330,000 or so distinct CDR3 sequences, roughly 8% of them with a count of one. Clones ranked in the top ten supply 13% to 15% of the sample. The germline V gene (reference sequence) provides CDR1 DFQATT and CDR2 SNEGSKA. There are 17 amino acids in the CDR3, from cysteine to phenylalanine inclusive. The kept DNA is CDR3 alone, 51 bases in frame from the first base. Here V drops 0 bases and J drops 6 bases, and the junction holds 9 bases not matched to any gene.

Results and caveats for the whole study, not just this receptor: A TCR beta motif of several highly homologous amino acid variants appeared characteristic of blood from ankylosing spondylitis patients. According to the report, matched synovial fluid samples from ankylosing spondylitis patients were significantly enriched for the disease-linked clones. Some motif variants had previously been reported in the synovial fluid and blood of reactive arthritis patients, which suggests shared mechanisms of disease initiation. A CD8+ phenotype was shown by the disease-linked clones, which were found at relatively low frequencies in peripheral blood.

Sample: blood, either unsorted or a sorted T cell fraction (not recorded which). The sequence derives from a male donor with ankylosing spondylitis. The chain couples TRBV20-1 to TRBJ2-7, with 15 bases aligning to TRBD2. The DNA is TGCAGTGCTAGAGATCCGGGACTAGCGGGAGGTTCCCGCGAGCAGTACTTC. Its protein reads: CSARDPGLAGGSREQYF.